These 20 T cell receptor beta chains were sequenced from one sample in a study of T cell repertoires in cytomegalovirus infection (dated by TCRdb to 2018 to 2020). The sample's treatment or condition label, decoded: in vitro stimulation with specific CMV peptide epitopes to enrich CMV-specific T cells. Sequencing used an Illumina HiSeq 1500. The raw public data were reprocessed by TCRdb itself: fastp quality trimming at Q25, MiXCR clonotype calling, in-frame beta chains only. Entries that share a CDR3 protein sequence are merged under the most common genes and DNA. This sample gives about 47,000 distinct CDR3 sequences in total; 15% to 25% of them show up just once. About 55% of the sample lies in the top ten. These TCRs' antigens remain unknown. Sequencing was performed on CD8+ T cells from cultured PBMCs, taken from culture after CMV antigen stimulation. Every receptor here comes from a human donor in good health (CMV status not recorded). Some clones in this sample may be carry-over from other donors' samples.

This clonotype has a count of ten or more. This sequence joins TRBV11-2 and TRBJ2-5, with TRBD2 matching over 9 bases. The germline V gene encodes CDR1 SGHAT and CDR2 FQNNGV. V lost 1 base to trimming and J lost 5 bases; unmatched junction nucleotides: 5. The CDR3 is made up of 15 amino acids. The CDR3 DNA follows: TGTGCCAGCAGCTTAGGGGCTAGCGGGATGGAGACCCAGTACTTC. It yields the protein CASSLGASGMETQYF.

This CDR3 is CASSVAGDFNEQFF. Written as DNA, the CDR3 is TGTGCCAGTTCCGTAGCGGGAGATTTCAATGAGCAGTTCTTC. The V call is TRBV19, the J call TRBJ2-1; TRBD2 matches 9 bases. The CDR3 length is 14 residues. From germline, CDR1 is LNHDA and CDR2 SQIVND (reference sequence). V trimming: 8 bases; J trimming: 6 bases; junction bases outside the gene matches: 8. The whole variable domain, remainder taken from reference TRBV19 and TRBJ2-1, is DGGITQSPKYLFRKEGQNVTLSCEQNLNHDAMYWYRQDPGQGLRLIYYSQIVNDFQKGDIAEGYSVSREKKESFPLTVTSAQKNPTAFYLCASSVAGDFNEQFFGPGTRLTVL.

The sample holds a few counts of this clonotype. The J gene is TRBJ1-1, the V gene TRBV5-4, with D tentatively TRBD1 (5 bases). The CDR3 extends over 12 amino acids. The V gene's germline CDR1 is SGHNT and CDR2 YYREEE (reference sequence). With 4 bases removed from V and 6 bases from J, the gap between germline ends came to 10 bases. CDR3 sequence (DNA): TGTGCCAGCAGCCATGACAGTTCTGAAGCTTTCTTT. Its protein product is CASSHDSSEAFF.

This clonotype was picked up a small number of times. The CDR3 is CASSLGAGLSTDTQYF. CDR3 coding DNA: TGTGCCAGCAGCTTGGGGGCGGGACTTAGCACAGATACGCAGTATTTT. This rearrangement joins TRBV5-4 to TRBJ2-3, with a tentative D call TRBD2 (6 bases). V lost 0 bases, J lost 0 bases, and 11 bases lay in between. The CDR3 sequence is 16 residues long. Per the germline V gene, CDR1 is SGHNT and CDR2 is YYREEE (reference sequence). Together with reference TRBV5-4 and TRBJ2-3, the CDR3 gives the full variable domain: ETGVTQSPTHLIKTRGQQVTLRCSSQSGHNTVSWYQQALGQGPQFIFQYYREEENGRGNFPPRFSGLQFPNYSSELNVNALELDDSALYLCASSLGAGLSTDTQYFGPGTRLTVL.

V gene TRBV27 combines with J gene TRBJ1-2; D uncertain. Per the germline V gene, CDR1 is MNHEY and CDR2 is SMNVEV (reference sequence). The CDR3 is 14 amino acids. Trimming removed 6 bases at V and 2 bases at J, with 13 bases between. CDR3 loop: CASSLSPINYGYTF. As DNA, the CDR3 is TGTGCCAGCAGCCTCAGCCCTATCAACTATGGCTACACCTTC.

The CDR3 bases are TGTGCCAGCAGTTTCGGGTTCAATGAAAAACTGTTTTTT. The encoded protein is CASSFGFNEKLFF. V usage is TRBV7-9 and J usage is TRBJ1-4; D is undetermined. Germline loops: CDR1 SEHNR, CDR2 FQNEAQ (reference sequence). The CDR3 contains 13 residues. V lost 6 bases to trimming and J lost 5 bases, with 10 bases between them. Together with reference TRBV7-9 and TRBJ1-4, the CDR3 gives the full variable domain: DTGVSQNPRHKITKRGQNVTFRCDPISEHNRLYWYRQTLGQGPEFLTYFQNEAQLEKSRLLSDRFSAERPKGSFSTLEIQRTEQGDSAMYLCASSFGFNEKLFFGSGTQLSVL.

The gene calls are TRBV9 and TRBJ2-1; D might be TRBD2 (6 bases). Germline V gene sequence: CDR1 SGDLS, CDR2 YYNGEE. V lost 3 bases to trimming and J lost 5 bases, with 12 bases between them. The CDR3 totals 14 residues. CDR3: CASSAELADNEQFF. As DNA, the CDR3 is TGTGCCAGCAGCGCTGAACTAGCAGACAATGAGCAGTTCTTC.

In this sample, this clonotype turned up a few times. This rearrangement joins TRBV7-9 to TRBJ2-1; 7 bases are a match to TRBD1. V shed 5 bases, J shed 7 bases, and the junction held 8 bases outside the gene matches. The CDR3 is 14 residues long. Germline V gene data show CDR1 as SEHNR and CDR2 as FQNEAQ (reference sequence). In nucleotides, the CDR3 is TGTGCCAGCAGCGTTTCGACAGGGAAAAATGAGCAGTTCTTC. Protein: CASSVSTGKNEQFF.

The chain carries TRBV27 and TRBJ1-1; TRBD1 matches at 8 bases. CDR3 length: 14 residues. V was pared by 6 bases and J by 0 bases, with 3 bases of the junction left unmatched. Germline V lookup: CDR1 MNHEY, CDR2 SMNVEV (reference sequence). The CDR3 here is CASSPTGVNTEAFF. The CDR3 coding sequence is TGTGCCAGCAGCCCGACAGGGGTGAACACTGAAGCTTTCTTT.

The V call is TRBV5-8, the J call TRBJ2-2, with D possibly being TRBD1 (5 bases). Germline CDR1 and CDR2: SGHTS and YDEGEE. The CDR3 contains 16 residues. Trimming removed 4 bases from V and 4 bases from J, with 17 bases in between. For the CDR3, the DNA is TGTGCCAGCAGCCATCTCCAGGGTCCCTTCACCGGGGAGCTGTTTTTT. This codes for CASSHLQGPFTGELFF.

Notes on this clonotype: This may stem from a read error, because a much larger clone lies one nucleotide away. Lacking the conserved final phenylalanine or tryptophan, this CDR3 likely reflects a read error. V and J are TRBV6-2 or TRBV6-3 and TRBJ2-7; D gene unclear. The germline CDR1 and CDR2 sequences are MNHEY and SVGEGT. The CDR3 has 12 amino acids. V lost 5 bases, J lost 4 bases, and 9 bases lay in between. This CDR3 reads CASSGPAYEQYL. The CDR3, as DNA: TGTGCCAGCAGTGGGCCAGCTTACGAGCAGTACTTA.

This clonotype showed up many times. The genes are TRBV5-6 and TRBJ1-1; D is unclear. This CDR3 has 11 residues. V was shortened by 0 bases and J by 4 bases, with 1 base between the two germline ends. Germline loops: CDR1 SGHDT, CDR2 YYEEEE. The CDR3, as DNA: TGTGCCAGCAGCTTGGGCACTGAAGCTTTCTTT. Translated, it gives CASSLGTEAFF.

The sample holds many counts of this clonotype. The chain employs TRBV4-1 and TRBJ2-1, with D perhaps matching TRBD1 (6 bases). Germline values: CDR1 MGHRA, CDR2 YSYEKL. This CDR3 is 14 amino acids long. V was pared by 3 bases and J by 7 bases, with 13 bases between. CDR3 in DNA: TGCGCCAGCAGCCATACGGAGCAGGGGAATGAGCAGTTCTTC. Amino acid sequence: CASSHTEQGNEQFF.

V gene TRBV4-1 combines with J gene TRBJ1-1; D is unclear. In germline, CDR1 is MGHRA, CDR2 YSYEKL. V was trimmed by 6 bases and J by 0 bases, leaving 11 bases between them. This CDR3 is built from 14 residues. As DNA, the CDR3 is TGCGCCAGCAGGGGATTGACGGTGAACACTGAAGCTTTCTTT. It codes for CASRGLTVNTEAFF.

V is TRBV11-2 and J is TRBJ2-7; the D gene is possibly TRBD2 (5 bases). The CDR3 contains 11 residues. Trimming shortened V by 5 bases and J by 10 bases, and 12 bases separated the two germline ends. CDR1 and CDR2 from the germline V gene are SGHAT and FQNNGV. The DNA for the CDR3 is TGTGCCAGCAGCCCTTTTAGCGAACAGTACTTC. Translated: CASSPFSEQYF.

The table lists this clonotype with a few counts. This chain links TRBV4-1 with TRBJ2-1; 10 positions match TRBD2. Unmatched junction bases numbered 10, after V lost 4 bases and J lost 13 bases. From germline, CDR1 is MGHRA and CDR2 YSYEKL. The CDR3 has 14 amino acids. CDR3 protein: CASSRAGGPEEQFF. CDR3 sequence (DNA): TGCGCCAGCAGCCGAGCGGGAGGGCCAGAGGAACAGTTCTTC.

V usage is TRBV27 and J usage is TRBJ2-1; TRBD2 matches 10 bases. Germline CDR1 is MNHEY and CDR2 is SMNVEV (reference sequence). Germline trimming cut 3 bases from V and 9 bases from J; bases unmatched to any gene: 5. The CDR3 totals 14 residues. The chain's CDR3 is CASSLSSGSGEQFF. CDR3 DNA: TGTGCCAGCAGTTTGTCTAGCGGGAGTGGTGAGCAGTTCTTC.

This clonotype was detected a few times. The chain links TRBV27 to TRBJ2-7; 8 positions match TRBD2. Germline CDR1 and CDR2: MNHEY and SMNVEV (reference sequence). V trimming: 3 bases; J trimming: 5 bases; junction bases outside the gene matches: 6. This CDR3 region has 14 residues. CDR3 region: CASSFAGGRNEQYF. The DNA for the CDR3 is TGTGCCAGCAGTTTCGCGGGAGGTAGGAACGAGCAGTACTTC.

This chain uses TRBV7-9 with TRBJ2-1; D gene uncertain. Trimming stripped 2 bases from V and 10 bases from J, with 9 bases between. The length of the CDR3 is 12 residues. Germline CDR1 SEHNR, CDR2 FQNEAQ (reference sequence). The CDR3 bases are TGTGCCAGCAGCTTACTGGTGGTAGAGCAGTTCTTC. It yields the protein CASSLLVVEQFF.

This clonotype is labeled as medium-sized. This CDR3 reads CASSYVGGGYTF. The CDR3 bases are TGTGCCAGCAGTTACGTTGGGGGTGGCTACACCTTC. The V call is TRBV6-5, the J call TRBJ1-2, with a tentative D call TRBD1 (5 bases). This CDR3 region has 12 residues. Germline-derived CDR1 and CDR2 are MNHEY and SVGAGI. Trimming cost V 2 bases and J 7 bases, with 8 bases left between them.